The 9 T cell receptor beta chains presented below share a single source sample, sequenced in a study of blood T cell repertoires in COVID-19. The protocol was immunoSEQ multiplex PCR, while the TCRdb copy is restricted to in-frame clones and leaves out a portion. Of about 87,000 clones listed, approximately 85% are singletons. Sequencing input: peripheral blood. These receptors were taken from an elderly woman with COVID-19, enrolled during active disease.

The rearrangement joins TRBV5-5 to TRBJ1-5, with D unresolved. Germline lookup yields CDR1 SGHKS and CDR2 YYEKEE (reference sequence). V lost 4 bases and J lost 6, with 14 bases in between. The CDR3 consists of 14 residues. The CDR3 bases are TGTGCCAGCAGCCCGTCGGGTCTGGGTCAGCCCCAGCATTTT. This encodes CASSPSGLGQPQHF.

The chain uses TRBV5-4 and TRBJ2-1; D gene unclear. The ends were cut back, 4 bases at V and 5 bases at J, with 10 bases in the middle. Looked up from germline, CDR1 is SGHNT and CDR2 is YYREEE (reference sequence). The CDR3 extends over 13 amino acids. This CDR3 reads CASSPREDNEQFF. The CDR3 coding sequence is TGTGCCAGCAGCCCGCGAGAGGACAATGAGCAGTTCTTC.

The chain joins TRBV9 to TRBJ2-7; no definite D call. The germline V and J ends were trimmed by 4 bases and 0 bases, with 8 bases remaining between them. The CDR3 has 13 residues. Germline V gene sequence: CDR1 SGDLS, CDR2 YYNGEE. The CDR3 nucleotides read TGTGCCAGCAGCTCTACGTACTCCTACGAGCAGTACTTC. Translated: CASSSTYSYEQYF.

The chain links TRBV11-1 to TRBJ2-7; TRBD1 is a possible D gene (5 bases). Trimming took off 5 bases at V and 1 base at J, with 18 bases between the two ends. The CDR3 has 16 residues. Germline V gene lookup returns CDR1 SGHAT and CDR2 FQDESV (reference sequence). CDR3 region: CASSLIGAHGSYEQYF. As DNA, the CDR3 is TGTGCCAGCAGCCTTATTGGGGCGCATGGTTCCTACGAGCAGTACTTC.

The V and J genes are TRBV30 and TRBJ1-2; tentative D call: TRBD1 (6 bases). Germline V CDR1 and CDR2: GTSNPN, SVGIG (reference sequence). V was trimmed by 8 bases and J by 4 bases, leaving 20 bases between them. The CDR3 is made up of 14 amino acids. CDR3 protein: CAGKRGARVYGYTF. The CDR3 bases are TGTGCCGGCAAACGGGGGGCGCGGGTCTATGGCTACACCTTC.

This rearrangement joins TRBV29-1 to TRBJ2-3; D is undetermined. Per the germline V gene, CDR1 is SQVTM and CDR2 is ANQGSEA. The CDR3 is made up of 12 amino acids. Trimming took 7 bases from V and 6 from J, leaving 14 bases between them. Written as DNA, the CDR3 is TGCAGCGGCTACAGCCAGGCGGATACGCAGTATTTT. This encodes CSGYSQADTQYF.

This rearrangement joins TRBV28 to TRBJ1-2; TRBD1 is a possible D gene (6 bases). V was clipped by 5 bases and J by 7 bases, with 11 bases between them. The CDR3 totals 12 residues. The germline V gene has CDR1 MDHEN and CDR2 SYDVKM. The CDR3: CASSDYRAGYTF. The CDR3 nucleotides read TGTGCCAGCAGTGACTACAGGGCTGGCTACACCTTC.

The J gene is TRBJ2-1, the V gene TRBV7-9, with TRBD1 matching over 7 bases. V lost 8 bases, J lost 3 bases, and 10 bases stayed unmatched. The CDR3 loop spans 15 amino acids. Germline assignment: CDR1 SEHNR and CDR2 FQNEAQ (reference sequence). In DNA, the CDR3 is TGTGCCAGCGGCGGACAGGTTGGTAACTACAATGAGCAGTTCTTC. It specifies CASGGQVGNYNEQFF.

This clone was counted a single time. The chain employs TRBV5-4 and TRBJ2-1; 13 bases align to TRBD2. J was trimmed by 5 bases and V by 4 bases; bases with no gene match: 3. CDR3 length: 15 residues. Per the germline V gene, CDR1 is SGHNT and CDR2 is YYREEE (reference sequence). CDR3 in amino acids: CASSPGLAGNNEQFF. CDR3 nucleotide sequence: TGTGCCAGCAGCCCGGGACTAGCGGGAAACAATGAGCAGTTCTTC. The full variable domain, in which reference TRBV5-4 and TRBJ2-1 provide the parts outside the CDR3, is ETGVTQSPTHLIKTRGQQVTLRCSSQSGHNTVSWYQQALGQGPQFIFQYYREEENGRGNFPPRFSGLQFPNYSSELNVNALELDDSALYLCASSPGLAGNNEQFFGPGTRLTVL.